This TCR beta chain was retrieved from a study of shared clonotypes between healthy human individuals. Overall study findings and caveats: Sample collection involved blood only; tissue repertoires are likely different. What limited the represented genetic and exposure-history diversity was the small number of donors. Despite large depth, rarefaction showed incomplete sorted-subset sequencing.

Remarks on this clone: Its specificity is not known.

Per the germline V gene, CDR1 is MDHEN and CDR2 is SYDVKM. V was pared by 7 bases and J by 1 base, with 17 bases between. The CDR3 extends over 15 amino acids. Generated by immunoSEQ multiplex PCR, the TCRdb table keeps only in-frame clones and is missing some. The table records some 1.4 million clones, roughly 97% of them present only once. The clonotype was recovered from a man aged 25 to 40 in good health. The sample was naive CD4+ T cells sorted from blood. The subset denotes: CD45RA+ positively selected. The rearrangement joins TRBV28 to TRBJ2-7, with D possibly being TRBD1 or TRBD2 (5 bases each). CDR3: CASTWARGESYEQYF. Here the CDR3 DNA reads TGTGCCAGCACCTGGGCGAGGGGCGAATCCTACGAGCAGTACTTC. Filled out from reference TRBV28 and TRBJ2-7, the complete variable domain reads DVKVTQSSRYLVKRTGEKVFLECVQDMDHENMFWYRQDPGLGLRLIYFSYDVKMKEKGDIPEGYSVSREKKERFSLILESASTNQTSMYLCASTWARGESYEQYFGPGTRLTVT.